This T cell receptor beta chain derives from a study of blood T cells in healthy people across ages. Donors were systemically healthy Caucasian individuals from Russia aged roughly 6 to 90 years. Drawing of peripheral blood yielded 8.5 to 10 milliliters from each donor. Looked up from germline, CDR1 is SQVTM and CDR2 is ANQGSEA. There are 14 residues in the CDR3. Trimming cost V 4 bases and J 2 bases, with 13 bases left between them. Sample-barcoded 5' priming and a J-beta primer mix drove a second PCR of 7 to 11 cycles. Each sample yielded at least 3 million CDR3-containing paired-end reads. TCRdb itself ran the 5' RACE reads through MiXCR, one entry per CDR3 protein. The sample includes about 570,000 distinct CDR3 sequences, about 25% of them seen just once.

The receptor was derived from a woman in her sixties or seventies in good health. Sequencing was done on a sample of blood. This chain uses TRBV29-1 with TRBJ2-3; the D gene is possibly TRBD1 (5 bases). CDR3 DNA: TGCAGCGTTGGTGGCCAGGGCTCCACAGATACGCAGTATTTT. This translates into CSVGGQGSTDTQYF.